These 6 T cell receptor beta chains share one sample of origin, sequenced in a study of blood T cell repertoires in COVID-19. Sequencing was performed with immunoSEQ multiplex PCR; in TCRdb, only in-frame clones are kept and a portion is missing. The sample includes approximately 170,000 clones, less than 90% seen only once; the top ten take 20% to 30%. The sequenced sample was peripheral blood. The receptors shown here come from a man between 60 and 75 years old with acute or convalescent COVID-19.

This clone was seen just once. V gene TRBV6-4 combines with J gene TRBJ2-1, with D possibly being TRBD2 (6 bases). Germline V gene lookup returns CDR1 MRHNA and CDR2 SNTAGT. This CDR3 is 15 amino acids long. Trimming took 3 bases from V and 6 from J, leaving 15 bases between them. CDR3 DNA sequence: TGTGCCAGCAGTGAGACCGGGACTCCGGGCAATGAGCAGTTCTTC. It encodes CASSETGTPGNEQFF.

The chain's CDR3 is CASRSGRRDTQYF. CDR3 nucleotide sequence: TGTGCCAGCAGGAGCGGGAGGAGAGATACGCAGTATTTT. This chain joins TRBV27 and TRBJ2-3; the match to TRBD2 covers 9 bases. CDR1 is MNHEY and CDR2 is SMNVEV in the germline V gene (reference sequence). The trim removed 6 bases at V and 5 bases at J, leaving 3 bases unmatched. The CDR3 runs to 13 residues.

This sequence joins TRBV5-8 and TRBJ2-4; TRBD2 might be the D (5 bases). Trimming removed 1 base from V and 1 base from J, with 18 bases in between. The CDR3 loop spans 18 amino acids. The germline CDR1 and CDR2 sequences are SGHTS and YDEGEE. DNA for the CDR3: TGTGCCAGCAGCTTGTTTTTCTTTGAGGGCGGGGCCAAAAACATTCAGTACTTC. Residues: CASSLFFFEGGAKNIQYF.

The V gene is TRBV5-4, the J gene TRBJ2-6, with D perhaps TRBD2 (5 bases). The germline gives CDR1 SGHNT, CDR2 YYREEE (reference sequence). The CDR3 has 17 residues. V lost 2 bases and J lost 0, with 12 bases in between. The CDR3 region is CASSFGLTSSGANVLTF. The CDR3 bases are TGTGCCAGCAGCTTCGGACTCACTAGCTCTGGGGCCAACGTCCTGACTTTC.

J is TRBJ2-1 and V is TRBV7-3; 8 bases agree with TRBD2. V lost 5 bases and J lost 9; bases outside the gene matches: 3. Germline V lookup: CDR1 SGHTA, CDR2 FQGTGA. The CDR3 totals 12 residues. CDR3 DNA sequence: TGTGCCAGCAGCCCAACTAGCGGTGAGCAGTTCTTC. Protein product: CASSPTSGEQFF.

The chain uses TRBV5-4 and TRBJ2-3; a weak D match, TRBD1 (5 bases). The length of the CDR3 is 14 residues. Trimming pared 0 bases from V and 4 bases from J, leaving 9 bases between. In germline, CDR1 is SGHNT, CDR2 YYREEE (reference sequence). The DNA of the CDR3 is TGTGCCAGCAGCTTGGGACAGTTATCAGATACGCAGTATTTT. Its protein is CASSLGQLSDTQYF.